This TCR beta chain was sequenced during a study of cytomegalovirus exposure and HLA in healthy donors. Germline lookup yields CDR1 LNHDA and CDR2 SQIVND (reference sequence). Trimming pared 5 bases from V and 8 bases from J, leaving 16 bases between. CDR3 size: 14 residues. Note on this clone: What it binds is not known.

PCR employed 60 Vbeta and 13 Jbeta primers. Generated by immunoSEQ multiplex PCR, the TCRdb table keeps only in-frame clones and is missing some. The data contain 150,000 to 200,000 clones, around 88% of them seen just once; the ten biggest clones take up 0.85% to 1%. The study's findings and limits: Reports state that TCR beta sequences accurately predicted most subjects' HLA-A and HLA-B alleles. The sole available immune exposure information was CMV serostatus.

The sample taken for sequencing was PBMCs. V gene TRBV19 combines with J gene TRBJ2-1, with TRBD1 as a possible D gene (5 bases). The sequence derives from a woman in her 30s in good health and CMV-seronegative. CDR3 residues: CASSLIQGEYEQFF. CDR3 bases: TGTGCCAGTAGTTTAATTCAGGGCGAGTATGAGCAGTTCTTC.